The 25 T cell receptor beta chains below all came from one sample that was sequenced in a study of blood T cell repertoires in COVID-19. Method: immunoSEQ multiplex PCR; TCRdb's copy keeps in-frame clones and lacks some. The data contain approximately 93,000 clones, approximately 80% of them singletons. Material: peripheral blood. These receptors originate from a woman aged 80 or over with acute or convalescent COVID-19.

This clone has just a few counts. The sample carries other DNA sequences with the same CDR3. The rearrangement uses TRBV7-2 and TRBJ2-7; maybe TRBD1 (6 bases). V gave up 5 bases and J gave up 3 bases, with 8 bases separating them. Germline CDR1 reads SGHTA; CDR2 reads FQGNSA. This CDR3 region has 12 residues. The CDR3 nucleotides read TGTGCCAGCAGCCTACAGGGCTACGAGCAGTACTTC. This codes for CASSLQGYEQYF.

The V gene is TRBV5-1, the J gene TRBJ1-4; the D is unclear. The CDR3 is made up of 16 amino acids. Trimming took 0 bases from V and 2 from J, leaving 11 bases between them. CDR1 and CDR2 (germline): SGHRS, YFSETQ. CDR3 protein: CASSLAGSGTNEKLFF. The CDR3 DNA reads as TGCGCCAGCAGCTTGGCCGGGTCGGGGACTAATGAAAAACTGTTTTTT.

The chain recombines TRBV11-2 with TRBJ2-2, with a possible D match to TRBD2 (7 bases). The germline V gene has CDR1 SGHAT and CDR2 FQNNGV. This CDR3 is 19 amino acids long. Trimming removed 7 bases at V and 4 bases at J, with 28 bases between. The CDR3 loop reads CASTPGRGASRRVTGELFF. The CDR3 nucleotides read TGTGCCAGCACCCCGGGTCGGGGGGCGTCCCGCAGAGTCACCGGGGAGCTGTTTTTT.

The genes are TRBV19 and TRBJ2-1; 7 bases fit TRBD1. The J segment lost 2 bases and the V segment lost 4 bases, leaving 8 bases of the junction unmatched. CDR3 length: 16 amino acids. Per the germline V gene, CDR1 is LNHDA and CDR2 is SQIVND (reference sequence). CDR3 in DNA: TGTGCCAGTAGTAACGAGGGGACAGCACCCTACAATGAGCAGTTCTTC. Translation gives CASSNEGTAPYNEQFF.

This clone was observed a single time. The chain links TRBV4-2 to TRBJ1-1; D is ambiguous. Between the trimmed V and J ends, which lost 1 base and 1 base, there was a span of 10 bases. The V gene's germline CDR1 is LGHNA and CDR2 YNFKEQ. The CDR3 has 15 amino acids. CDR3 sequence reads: CASSQGVGRNTEAFF. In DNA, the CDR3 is TGTGCCAGCAGCCAAGGGGTCGGGAGGAACACTGAAGCTTTCTTT.

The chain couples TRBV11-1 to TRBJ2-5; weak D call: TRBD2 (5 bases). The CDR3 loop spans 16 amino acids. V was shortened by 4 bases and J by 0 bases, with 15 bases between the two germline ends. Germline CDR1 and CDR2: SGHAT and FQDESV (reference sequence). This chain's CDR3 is CASSSRAAKNQETQYF. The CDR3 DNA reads TGTGCCAGCAGCTCTCGAGCGGCAAAAAACCAAGAGACCCAGTACTTC.

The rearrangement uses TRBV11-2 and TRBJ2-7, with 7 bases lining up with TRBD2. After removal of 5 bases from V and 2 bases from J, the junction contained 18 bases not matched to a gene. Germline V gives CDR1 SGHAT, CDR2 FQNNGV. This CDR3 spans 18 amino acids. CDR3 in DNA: TGTGCCAGCAGCGAGGGCATAATCGGGGGGATATTTCCCTACGAGCAGTACTTC. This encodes CASSEGIIGGIFPYEQYF.

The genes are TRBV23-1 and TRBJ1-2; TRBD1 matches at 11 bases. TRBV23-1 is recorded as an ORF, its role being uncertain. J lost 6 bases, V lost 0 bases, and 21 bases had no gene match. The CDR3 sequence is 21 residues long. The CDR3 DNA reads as TGCGCCAGCAGTCAATCCCCCGGACAGGGGGCGATTGCGCGTAGTGAGGATGGCTACACCTTC. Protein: CASSQSPGQGAIARSEDGYTF.

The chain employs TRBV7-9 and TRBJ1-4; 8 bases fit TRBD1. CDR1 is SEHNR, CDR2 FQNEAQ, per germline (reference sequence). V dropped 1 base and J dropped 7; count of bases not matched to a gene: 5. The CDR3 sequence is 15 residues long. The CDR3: CASSLGQGAREKLFF. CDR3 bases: TGTGCCAGCAGCTTAGGGCAGGGGGCGCGTGAAAAACTGTTTTTT.

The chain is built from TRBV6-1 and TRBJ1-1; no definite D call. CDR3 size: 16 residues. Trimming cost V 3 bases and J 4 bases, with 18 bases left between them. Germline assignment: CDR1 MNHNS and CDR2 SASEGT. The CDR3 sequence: CASSDEIRAGSTEAFF. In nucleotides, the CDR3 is TGTGCCAGCAGTGACGAGATTCGAGCGGGGAGCACTGAAGCTTTCTTT.

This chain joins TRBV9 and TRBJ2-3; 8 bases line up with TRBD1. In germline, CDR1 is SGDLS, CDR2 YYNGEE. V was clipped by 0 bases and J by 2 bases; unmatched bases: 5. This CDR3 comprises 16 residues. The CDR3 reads CASSVAGTGFTDTQYF. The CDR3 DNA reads TGTGCCAGCAGCGTAGCGGGGACAGGCTTCACAGATACGCAGTATTTT.

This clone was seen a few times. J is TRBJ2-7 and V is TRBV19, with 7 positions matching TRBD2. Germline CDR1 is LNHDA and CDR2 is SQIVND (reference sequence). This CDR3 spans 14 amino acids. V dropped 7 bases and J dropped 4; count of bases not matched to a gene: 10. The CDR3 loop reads CASKRTSAGYEQYF. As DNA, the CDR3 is TGTGCCAGTAAAAGGACTAGTGCAGGATACGAGCAGTACTTC.

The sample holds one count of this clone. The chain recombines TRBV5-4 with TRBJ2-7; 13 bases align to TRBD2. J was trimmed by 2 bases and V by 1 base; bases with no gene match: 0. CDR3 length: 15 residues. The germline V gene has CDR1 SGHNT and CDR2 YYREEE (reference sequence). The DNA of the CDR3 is TGTGCCAGCAGCTTGACTAGCGGGGGGGCCTACGAGCAGTACTTC. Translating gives CASSLTSGGAYEQYF.

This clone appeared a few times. The CDR3 nucleotides are TGTGCCAGCAGCCTAGGATTGAGGTTCTACGAGCAGTACTTC. This translates into CASSLGLRFYEQYF. The gene calls are TRBV6-5 and TRBJ2-7; D gene ambiguous. V lost 6 bases, J lost 3 bases, and 15 bases lay in between. Germline V gene data show CDR1 as MNHEY and CDR2 as SVGAGI. The CDR3 spans 14 residues.

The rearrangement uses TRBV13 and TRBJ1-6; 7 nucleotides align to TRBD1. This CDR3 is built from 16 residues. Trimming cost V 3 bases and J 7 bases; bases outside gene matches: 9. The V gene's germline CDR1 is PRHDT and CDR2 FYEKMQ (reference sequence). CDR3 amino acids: CASSLLDRSPNSPLHF. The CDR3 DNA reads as TGTGCCAGCAGCTTGCTGGACAGGAGCCCCAATTCACCCCTCCACTTT.

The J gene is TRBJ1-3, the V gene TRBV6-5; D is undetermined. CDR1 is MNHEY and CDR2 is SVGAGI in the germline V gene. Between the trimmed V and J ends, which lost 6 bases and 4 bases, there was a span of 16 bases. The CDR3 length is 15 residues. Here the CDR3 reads CASSRTEYRGNTIYF. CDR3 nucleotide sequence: TGTGCCAGCAGCCGTACGGAGTACCGCGGAAACACCATATATTTT.

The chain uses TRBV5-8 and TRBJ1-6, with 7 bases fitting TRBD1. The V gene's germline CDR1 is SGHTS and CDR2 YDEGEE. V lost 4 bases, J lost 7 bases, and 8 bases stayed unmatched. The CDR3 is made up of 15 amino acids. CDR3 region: CASSRGQRGNSPLHF. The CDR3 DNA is TGTGCCAGCAGCCGGGGACAGAGGGGGAATTCACCCCTCCACTTT. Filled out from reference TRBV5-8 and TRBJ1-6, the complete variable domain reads EAGVTQSPTHLIKTRGQQATLRCSPISGHTSVYWYQQALGLGLQFLLWYDEGEERNRGNFPPRFSGRQFPNYSSELNVNALELEDSALYLCASSRGQRGNSPLHFGNGTRLTVT.

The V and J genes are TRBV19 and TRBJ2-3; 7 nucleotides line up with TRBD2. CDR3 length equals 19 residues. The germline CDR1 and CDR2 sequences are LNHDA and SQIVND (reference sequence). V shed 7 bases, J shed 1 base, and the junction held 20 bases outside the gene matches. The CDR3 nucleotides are TGTGCCAGTATTTCTACCCGGGGGGACCTTGAACGAGGCACAGATACGCAGTATTTT. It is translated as CASISTRGDLERGTDTQYF.

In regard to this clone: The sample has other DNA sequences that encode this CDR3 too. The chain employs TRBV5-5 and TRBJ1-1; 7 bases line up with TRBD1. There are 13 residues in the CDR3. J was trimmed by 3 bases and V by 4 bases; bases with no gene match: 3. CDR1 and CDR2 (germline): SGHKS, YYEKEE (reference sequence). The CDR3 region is CASSSRGDTEAFF. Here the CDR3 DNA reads TGTGCCAGCAGCAGCAGGGGGGACACTGAAGCTTTCTTT. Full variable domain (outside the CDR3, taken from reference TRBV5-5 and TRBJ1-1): DAGVTQSPTHLIKTRGQQVTLRCSPISGHKSVSWYQQVLGQGPQFIFQYYEKEERGRGNFPDRFSARQFPNYSSELNVNALLLGDSALYLCASSSRGDTEAFFGQGTRLTVV.

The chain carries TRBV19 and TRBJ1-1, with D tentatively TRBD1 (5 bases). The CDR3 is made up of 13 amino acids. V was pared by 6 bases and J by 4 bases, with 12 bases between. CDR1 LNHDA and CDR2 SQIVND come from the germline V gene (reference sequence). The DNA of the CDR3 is TGTGCCAGTAGAACGGGGAGGGGCACTGAAGCTTTCTTT. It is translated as CASRTGRGTEAFF.

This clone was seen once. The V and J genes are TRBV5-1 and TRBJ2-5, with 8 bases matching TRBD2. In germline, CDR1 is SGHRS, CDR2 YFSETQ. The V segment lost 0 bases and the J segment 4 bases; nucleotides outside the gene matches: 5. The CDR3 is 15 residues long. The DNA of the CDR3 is TGCGCCAGCAGCTTGGCCCTTAGCGGGACAGAGACCCAGTACTTC. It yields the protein CASSLALSGTETQYF.

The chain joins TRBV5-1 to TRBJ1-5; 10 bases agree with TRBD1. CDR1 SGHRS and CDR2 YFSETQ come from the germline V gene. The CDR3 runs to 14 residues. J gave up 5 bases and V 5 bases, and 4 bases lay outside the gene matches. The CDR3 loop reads CASSTGQGDQPQHF. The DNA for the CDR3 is TGCGCCAGCAGTACAGGACAGGGGGATCAGCCCCAGCATTTT.

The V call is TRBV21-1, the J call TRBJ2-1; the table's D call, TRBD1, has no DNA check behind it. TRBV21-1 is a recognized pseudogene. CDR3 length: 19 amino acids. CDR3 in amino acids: CASSKDAPGPMSSYNEQFF. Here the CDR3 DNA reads TGTGCCAGCAGCAAAGATGCACCAGGTCCTATGAGCTCCTACAATGAGCAGTTCTTC.

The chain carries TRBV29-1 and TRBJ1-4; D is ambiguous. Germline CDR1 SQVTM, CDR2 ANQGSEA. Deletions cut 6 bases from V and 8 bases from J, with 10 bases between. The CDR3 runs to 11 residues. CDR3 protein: CSVYIGEKLFF. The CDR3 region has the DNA TGCAGCGTGTACATCGGGGAAAAACTGTTTTTT.

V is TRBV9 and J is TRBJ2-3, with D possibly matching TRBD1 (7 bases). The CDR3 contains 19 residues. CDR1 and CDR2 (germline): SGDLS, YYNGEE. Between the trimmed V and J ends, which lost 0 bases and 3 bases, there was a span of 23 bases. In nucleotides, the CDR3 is TGTGCCAGCAGCGTAGAGTCCCCTGGAGGGACAGACCTGACAGATACGCAGTATTTT. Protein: CASSVESPGGTDLTDTQYF.